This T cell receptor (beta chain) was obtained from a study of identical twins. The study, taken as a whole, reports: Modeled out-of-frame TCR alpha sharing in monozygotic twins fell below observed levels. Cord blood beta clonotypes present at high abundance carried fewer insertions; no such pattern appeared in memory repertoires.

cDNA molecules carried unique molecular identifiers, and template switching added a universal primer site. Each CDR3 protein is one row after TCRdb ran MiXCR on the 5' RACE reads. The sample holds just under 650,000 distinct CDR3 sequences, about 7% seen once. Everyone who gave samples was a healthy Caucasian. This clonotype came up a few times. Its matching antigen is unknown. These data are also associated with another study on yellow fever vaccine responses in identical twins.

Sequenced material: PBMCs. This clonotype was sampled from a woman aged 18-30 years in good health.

CDR3 in DNA: TGTGCCAGCAGTTACTCTTTAGGGATTCGACTATCTGGCTACACCTTC. Residues: CASSYSLGIRLSGYTF. The V call is TRBV6-5, the J call TRBJ1-2; D unclear. CDR1 is MNHEY, CDR2 SVGAGI, per germline. The CDR3 is 16 amino acids. Between the trimmed V and J ends, which lost 0 bases and 7 bases, there was a span of 18 bases.